The TCR beta chain described here comes from a study of blood T cell repertoires in COVID-19. Data came from immunoSEQ multiplex PCR; TCRdb stores just in-frame clones and leaves some out. The sample includes approximately 190,000 clones, less than 90% of them seen just once. CDR3 length: 17 amino acids. After removal of 2 bases from V and 7 bases from J, the junction contained 12 bases not matched to a gene. CDR1 and CDR2 from the germline V gene are MNHNS and SASEGT. Sequenced sample: peripheral blood. The TCR originated in a human donor in a cohort sampled during active COVID-19. The chain joins TRBV6-1 to TRBJ2-2, with 8 bases that match TRBD2. The CDR3 nucleotides are TGTGCCAGCAGTGAAATTCTGGCGGGGGGCCTTAACGGGGAGCTGTTTTTT. This encodes CASSEILAGGLNGELFF.